The clone carrying this T cell receptor beta chain was detected many times. The data derive from a study of neurological immune-mediated disorders. TCRdb passed the 5' RACE reads through MiXCR, listing each CDR3 protein once. The table shows about 60,000 distinct CDR3 sequences, with more than 9.5% occurring only once. Time point defined: longitudinal time-point 2. Volunteers from a blood bank in Maryland, USA, constituted the healthy controls. Per the germline V gene, CDR1 is SGDLS and CDR2 is YYNGEE. The length of the CDR3 is 15 residues. V shed 4 bases, J shed 6 bases, and the junction held 9 bases outside the gene matches.

J is TRBJ2-7 and V is TRBV9, with 11 bases fitting TRBD1. The material sequenced was PBMCs. The sequence derives from a man in his thirties or forties in good health. CDR3 amino acids: CASSKDGQGAVEQYF. DNA for the CDR3: TGTGCCAGCAGCAAAGACGGACAGGGGGCAGTCGAGCAGTACTTC.